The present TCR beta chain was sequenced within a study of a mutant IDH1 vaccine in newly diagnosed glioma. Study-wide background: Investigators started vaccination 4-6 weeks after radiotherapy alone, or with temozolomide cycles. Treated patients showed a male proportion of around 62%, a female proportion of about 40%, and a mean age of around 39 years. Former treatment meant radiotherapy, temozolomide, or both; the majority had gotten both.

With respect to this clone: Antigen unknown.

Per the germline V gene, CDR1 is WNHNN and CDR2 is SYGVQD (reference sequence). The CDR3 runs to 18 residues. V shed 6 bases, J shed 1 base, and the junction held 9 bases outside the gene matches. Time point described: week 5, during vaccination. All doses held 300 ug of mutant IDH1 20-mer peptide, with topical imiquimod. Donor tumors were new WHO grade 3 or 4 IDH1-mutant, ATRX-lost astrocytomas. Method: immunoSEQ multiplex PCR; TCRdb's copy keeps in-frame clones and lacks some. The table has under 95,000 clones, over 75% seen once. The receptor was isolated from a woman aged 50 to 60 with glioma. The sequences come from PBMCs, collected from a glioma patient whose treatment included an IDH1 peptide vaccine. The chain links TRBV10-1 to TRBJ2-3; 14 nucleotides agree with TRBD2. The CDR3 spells CASSPGTSGSFGTDTQYF. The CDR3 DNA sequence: TGCGCCAGCAGCCCCGGGACTAGCGGGAGTTTCGGCACAGATACGCAGTATTTT.